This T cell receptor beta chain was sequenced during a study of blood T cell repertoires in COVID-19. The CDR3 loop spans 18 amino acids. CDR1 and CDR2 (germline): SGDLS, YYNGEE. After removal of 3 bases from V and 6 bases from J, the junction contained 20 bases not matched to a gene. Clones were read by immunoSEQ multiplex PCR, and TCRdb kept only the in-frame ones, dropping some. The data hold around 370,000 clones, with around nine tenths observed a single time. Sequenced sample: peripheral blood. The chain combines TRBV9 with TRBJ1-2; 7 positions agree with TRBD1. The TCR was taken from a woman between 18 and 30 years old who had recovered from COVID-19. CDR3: CASSATPSPRTGSNGYTF. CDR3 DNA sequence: TGTGCCAGCAGCGCCACCCCCTCTCCTCGGACAGGATCTAATGGCTACACCTTC.